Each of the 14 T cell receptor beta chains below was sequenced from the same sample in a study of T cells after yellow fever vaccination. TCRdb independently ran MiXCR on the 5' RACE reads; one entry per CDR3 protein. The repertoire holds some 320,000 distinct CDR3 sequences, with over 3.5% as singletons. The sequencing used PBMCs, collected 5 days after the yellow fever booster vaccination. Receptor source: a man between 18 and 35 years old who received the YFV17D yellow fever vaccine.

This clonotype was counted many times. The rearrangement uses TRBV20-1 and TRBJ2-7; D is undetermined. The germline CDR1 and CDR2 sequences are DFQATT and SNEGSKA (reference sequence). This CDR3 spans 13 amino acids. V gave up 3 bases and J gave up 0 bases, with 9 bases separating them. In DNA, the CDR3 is TGCAGTGCTAGGCCCAGGAGCTCCTACGAGCAGTACTTC. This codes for CSARPRSSYEQYF.

CDR3 protein: CASSLHVTEGYEQYV. The CDR3 bases are TGTGCCAGCAGCTTACATGTAACGGAGGGATACGAGCAGTACGTC. V is TRBV7-2 and J is TRBJ2-7; possible D gene TRBD2, 6 bases. This CDR3 has 15 residues. The V and J ends lost 2 bases and 4 bases respectively, with 15 bases between them. Germline V CDR1 and CDR2: SGHTA, FQGNSA.

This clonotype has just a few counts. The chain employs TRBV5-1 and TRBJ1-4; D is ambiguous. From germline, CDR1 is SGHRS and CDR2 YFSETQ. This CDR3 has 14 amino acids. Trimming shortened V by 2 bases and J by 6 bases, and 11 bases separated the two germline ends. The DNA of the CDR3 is TGCGCCAGCAGCTTCCGGAACGGAGATGAAAAACTGTTTTTT. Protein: CASSFRNGDEKLFF. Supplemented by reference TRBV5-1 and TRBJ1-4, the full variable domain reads KAGVTQTPRYLIKTRGQQVTLSCSPISGHRSVSWYQQTPGQGLQFLFEYFSETQRNKGNFPGRFSGRQFSNSRSEMNVSTLELGDSALYLCASSFRNGDEKLFFGSGTQLSVL.

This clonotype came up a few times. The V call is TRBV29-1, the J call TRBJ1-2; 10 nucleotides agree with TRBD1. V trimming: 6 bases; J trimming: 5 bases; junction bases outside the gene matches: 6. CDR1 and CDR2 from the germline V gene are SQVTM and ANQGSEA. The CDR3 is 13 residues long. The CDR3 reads CSVARTGGYGYTF. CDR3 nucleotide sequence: TGCAGCGTGGCCCGGACAGGGGGATATGGCTACACCTTC.

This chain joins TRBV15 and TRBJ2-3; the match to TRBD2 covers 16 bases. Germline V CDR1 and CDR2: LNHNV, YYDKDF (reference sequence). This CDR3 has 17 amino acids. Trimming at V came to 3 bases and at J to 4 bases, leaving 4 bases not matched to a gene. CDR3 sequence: CATSSGTSGGASDTQYF. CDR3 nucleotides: TGTGCCACCAGCAGCGGGACTAGCGGGGGGGCGTCAGATACGCAGTATTTT.

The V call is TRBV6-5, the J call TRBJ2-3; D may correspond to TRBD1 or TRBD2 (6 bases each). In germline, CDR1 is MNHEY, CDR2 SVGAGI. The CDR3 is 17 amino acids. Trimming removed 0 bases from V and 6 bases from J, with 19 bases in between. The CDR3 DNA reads TGTGCCAGCAGTTACTCCGAGGGGGGAGCGCTAGGGGATACGCAGTATTTT. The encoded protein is CASSYSEGGALGDTQYF.

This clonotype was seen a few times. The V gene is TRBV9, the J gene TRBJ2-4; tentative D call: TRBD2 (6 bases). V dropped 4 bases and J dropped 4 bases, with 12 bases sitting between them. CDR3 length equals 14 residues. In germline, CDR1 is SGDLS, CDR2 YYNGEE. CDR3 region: CASSRSGYKNIQYF. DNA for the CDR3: TGTGCCAGCAGCCGGAGCGGGTATAAAAACATTCAGTACTTC.

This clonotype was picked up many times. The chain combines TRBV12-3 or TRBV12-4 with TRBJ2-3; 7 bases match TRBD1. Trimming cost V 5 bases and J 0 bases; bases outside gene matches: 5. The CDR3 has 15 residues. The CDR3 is CASSPGTASTDTQYF. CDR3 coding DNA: TGTGCCAGCAGTCCAGGGACAGCTAGCACAGATACGCAGTATTTT.

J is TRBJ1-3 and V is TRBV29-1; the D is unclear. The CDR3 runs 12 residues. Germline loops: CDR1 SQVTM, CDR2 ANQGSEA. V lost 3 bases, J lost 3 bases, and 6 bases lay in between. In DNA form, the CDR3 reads TGCAGCGTTGAGTCGTTTGGAAACACCATATATTTT. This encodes CSVESFGNTIYF.

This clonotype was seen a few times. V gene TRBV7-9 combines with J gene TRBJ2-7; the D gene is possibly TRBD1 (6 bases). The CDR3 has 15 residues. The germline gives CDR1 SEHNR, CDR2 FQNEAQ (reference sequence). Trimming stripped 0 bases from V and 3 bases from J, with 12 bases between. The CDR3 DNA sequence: TGTGCCAGCAGCTTAGCGGACAGCTACTACTACGAGCAGTACGTC. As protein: CASSLADSYYYEQYV.

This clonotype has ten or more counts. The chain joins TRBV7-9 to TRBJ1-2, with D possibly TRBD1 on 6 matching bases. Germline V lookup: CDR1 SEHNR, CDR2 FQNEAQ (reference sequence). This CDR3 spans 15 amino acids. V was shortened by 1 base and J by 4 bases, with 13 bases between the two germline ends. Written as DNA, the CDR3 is TGTGCCAGCAGCTTAGAAGGGGGGAACAGCTATGGCTACACCTTC. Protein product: CASSLEGGNSYGYTF.

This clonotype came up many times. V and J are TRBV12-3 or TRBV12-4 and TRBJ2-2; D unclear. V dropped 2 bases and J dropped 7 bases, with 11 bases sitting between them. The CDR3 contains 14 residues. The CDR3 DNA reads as TGTGCCAGCAGTTTATCTGGGCCGATCGGGGAGCTGTTTTTT. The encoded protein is CASSLSGPIGELFF.

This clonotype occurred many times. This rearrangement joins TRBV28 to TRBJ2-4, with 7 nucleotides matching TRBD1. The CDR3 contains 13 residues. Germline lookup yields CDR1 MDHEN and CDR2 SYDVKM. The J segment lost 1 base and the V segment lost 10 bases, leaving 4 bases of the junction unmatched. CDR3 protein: CATSQGAKNIQYF. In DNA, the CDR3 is TGTGCCACCTCACAGGGGGCCAAAAACATTCAGTACTTC.

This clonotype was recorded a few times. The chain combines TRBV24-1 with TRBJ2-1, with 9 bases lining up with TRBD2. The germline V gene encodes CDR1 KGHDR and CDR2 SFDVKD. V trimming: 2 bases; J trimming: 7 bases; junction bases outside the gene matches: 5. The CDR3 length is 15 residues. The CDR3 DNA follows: TGTGCCACCAGTGATTCGCGGGGGGGCGGGAATGAGCAGTTCTTC. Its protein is CATSDSRGGGNEQFF.